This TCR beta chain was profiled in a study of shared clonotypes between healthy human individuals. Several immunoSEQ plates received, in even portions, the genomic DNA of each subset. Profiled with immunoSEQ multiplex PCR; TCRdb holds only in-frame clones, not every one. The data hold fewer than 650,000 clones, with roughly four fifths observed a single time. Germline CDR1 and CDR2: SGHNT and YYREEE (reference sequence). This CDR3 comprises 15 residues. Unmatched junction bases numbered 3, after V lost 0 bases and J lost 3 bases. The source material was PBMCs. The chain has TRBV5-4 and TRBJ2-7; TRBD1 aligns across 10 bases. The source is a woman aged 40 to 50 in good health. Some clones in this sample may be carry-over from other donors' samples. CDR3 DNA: TGTGCCAGCAGCTTGGGGGACAGGGGAGACTACGAGCAGTACTTC. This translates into CASSLGDRGDYEQYF. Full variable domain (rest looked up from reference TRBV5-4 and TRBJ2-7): ETGVTQSPTHLIKTRGQQVTLRCSSQSGHNTVSWYQQALGQGPQFIFQYYREEENGRGNFPPRFSGLQFPNYSSELNVNALELDDSALYLCASSLGDRGDYEQYFGPGTRLTVT.